This entry lists 20 T cell receptor beta chains sequenced from one sample in a study of T cell responses to AZD1222 COVID-19 vaccine (dated by TCRdb to about 2021). In the paper's terms, the time point label means: baseline before first vaccination. The library was obtained by the immunoSEQ multiplex PCR assay. TCRdb's version of the immuneACCESS table is confined to in-frame rearrangements and falls short of the full clone set. An unresolved V gene accounts for under half of the shortfall where checked; the remainder is of unknown origin. The sample records roughly 150,000 clones, around 90% of which are singletons. Jointly, the top ten make up about 1.5% of the sample. Source: peripheral blood, taken on day 0 of AZD1222 vaccination. The receptors stem from an adult in good health.

The rearrangement links TRBV10-3 to TRBJ2-5; 12 bases align to TRBD2. The CDR3 is 16 residues long. Germline V gene sequence: CDR1 ENHRY, CDR2 SYGVKD. Trimming cost V 8 bases and J 4 bases; bases outside gene matches: 11. The CDR3 protein is CAIGPKTSGSGETQYF. The CDR3 DNA reads as TGTGCCATCGGACCTAAGACTAGCGGGAGTGGAGAGACCCAGTACTTC.

As concerns this clone: One end of the junction is discordant with germline, which a read error may explain. This sequence joins TRBV7-7 and TRBJ2-2; TRBD1 agrees at 9 bases. This CDR3 is built from 14 residues. The germline V gene has CDR1 SSHAT and CDR2 FNYEAQ (reference sequence). The CDR3 DNA is TGTGCTAGCAGCTTAGGACAGGGGTCCGGGGAGCTGTTTTTT. This translates into CASSLGQGSGELFF.

In its sample, this clone was seen once. The chain couples TRBV2 to TRBJ2-3; D perhaps matches TRBD2 (5 bases). Germline CDR1 reads SNHLY; CDR2 reads FYNNEI. The CDR3 spans 15 residues. Deletions cut 7 bases from V and 3 bases from J, with 17 bases between. The CDR3 DNA reads as TGTGCCAGCACCGGCGGTCCCGAGGGAACAGATACGCAGTATTTT. It is translated as CASTGGPEGTDTQYF. Combining the CDR3 with reference TRBV2 and TRBJ2-3 gives the whole variable domain EPEVTQTPSHQVTQMGQEVILRCVPISNHLYFYWYRQILGQKVEFLVSFYNNEISEKSEIFDDQFSVERPDGSNFTLKIRSTKLEDSAMYFCASTGGPEGTDTQYFGPGTRLTVL.

The V gene is TRBV11-2, the J gene TRBJ1-2; D gene unclear. The germline V gene encodes CDR1 SGHAT and CDR2 FQNNGV. The CDR3 totals 13 residues. V shed 1 base and J shed 6 bases, with 9 bases lying between them. CDR3 DNA sequence: TGTGCCAGCAGCTTAGGGCAGGTGAATGGCTACACCTTC. This translates into CASSLGQVNGYTF. The variable domain in full, completed from reference TRBV11-2 and TRBJ1-2, reads EAGVAQSPRYKIIEKRQSVAFWCNPISGHATLYWYQQILGQGPKLLIQFQNNGVVDDSQLPKDRFSAERLKGVDSTLKIQPAKLEDSAVYLCASSLGQVNGYTFGSGTRLTVV.

The CDR3 bases are TGTGCCAGCAGCCCTGTCGAAGGGGTCGGGAACACCATATATTTT. It encodes CASSPVEGVGNTIYF. This chain joins TRBV7-8 and TRBJ1-3; TRBD1 might be the D (5 bases). This CDR3 is 15 amino acids long. Germline V gene lookup returns CDR1 SGHVS and CDR2 FQNEAQ. V shed 5 bases and J shed 7 bases, with 18 bases lying between them.

The chain has TRBV15 and TRBJ1-1; maybe TRBD1 (5 bases). Germline CDR1 is LNHNV and CDR2 is YYDKDF (reference sequence). The V and J ends lost 0 bases and 7 bases respectively, with 9 bases between them. The CDR3 has 13 amino acids. The CDR3 nucleotides read TGTGCCACCAGCAGAGATGGGGGAATTGAAGCTTTCTTT. Translating gives CATSRDGGIEAFF.

This rearrangement joins TRBV5-6 to TRBJ1-3; TRBD1 agrees at 10 bases. The CDR3 is made up of 15 amino acids. In germline, CDR1 is SGHDT, CDR2 YYEEEE. V was clipped by 5 bases and J by 4 bases; unmatched bases: 6. The CDR3 sequence is CASSLRTGGGNTIYF. The CDR3 bases are TGTGCCAGCAGTCTCAGGACAGGGGGAGGAAACACCATATATTTT.

The chain links TRBV5-6 to TRBJ1-2; 9 bases are a match to TRBD1. V gave up 0 bases and J gave up 4 bases; unmatched junction bases: 13. The germline CDR1 and CDR2 sequences are SGHDT and YYEEEE. The CDR3 has 18 amino acids. CDR3 DNA sequence: TGTGCCAGCAGCTTGGACAGGGGGCCCGATACCGCCAGCTATGGCTACACCTTC. The encoded protein is CASSLDRGPDTASYGYTF.

A remark on this clone: Germline and junction disagree at one end, which may indicate a read error. Other DNA sequences in the sample encode the same CDR3. The chain employs TRBV11-2 and TRBJ2-6; the D gene is possibly TRBD1 (5 bases). The length of the CDR3 is 14 residues. The V gene's germline CDR1 is SGHAT and CDR2 FQNNGV. The CDR3 nucleotides are TGTGCCAGCAGCTTAGTGGGTGGGGCCAATGTCCTGACTTTC. Translated, it gives CASSLVGGANVLTF.

The chain is built from TRBV28 and TRBJ1-2, with D possibly matching TRBD1 (6 bases). The CDR3 is 14 amino acids. Germline lookup yields CDR1 MDHEN and CDR2 SYDVKM. The ends were cut back, 2 bases at V and 4 bases at J, with 11 bases in the middle. The CDR3 protein is CASSLAGVGYGYTF. In nucleotides, the CDR3 is TGTGCCAGCAGTTTAGCAGGGGTGGGCTATGGCTACACCTTC.

This clone was found once. V usage is TRBV7-2 and J usage is TRBJ2-7; tentatively, D is TRBD2 (7 bases). CDR3 length: 15 residues. Germline V gives CDR1 SGHTA, CDR2 FQGNSA. The V end was cut by 1 base, the J end by 7 bases, with 17 bases between. The CDR3 region has the DNA TGTGCCAGCAGCTTAGGGGGGGGCAAGTGGTCGGAGCAGTACTTC. The encoded protein is CASSLGGGKWSEQYF.

The chain recombines TRBV21-1 with TRBJ1-2. TRBV21-1 is tagged as a pseudogene. The CDR3 is 9 residues long. CDR3 sequence (DNA): TGTGCGTCTAACTATGGCTACACCTTC. This gives the protein CASNYGYTF.

V gene TRBV6-2 or TRBV6-3 combines with J gene TRBJ1-3; 7 bases match TRBD1. Germline trimming cut 2 bases from V and 4 bases from J; bases unmatched to any gene: 5. CDR3 length: 15 residues. Germline CDR1 reads MNHEY; CDR2 reads SVGEGT. This CDR3 is CASSYLDRDGNTIYF. CDR3 in DNA: TGTGCCAGCAGTTACCTCGACAGGGACGGAAACACCATATATTTT.

The chain links TRBV10-3 to TRBJ1-2; weak D call: TRBD1 (5 bases). V lost 7 bases and J lost 7, with 16 bases in between. The CDR3 has 13 amino acids. CDR1 and CDR2 from the germline V gene are ENHRY and SYGVKD. The CDR3 coding sequence is TGTGCCATCAAGGGGACGCCGGCGGTTGGCTACACCTTC. Translating it yields CAIKGTPAVGYTF.

This chain connects TRBV19 to TRBJ2-1; TRBD1 is a possible D gene (5 bases). The CDR3 covers 13 residues. The germline CDR1 and CDR2 sequences are LNHDA and SQIVND (reference sequence). Trimming removed 10 bases from V and 6 bases from J, with 16 bases in between. The CDR3 spells CATPAQGCNEQFF. The CDR3, as DNA: TGTGCCACGCCGGCCCAGGGATGCAATGAGCAGTTCTTC. Full variable domain (remainder filled in from reference TRBV19 and TRBJ2-1): DGGITQSPKYLFRKEGQNVTLSCEQNLNHDAMYWYRQDPGQGLRLIYYSQIVNDFQKGDIAEGYSVSREKKESFPLTVTSAQKNPTAFYLCATPAQGCNEQFFGPGTRLTVL.

The chain carries TRBV28 and TRBJ2-7; D may be TRBD1 or TRBD2 (5 bases each). V dropped 2 bases and J dropped 1 base, with 9 bases sitting between them. The CDR3 is made up of 14 amino acids. CDR1 and CDR2 (germline): MDHEN, SYDVKM. CDR3 sequence: CASSLDWGSYEQYF. CDR3 in DNA: TGTGCCAGCAGTTTAGATTGGGGGTCCTACGAGCAGTACTTC.

This chain joins TRBV28 and TRBJ1-5; D call uncertain. The CDR3 has 12 residues. The germline V and J ends were trimmed by 8 bases and 4 bases, with 9 bases remaining between them. CDR1 is MDHEN, CDR2 SYDVKM, per germline. CDR3 coding DNA: TGTGCCAGCCGGGCAGTGAATCAGCCCCAGCATTTT. It is translated as CASRAVNQPQHF.

The chain joins TRBV3-1 (or the pseudogene TRBV3-2) to TRBJ2-3; the D call may be TRBD1 or TRBD2 (5 bases each). The V and J ends lost 3 bases and 1 base respectively, with 5 bases between them. The CDR3 is made up of 13 amino acids. Germline V lookup: CDR1 LGHDT, CDR2 YNNKEL (reference sequence). The CDR3 DNA sequence: TGTGCCAGCAGCCAGGGGGGCACAGATACGCAGTATTTT. This codes for CASSQGGTDTQYF.

The chain uses TRBV30 and TRBJ1-4; D remains ambiguous. V dropped 1 base and J dropped 6 bases, with 12 bases sitting between them. Germline V gene lookup returns CDR1 GTSNPN and CDR2 SVGIG (reference sequence). The CDR3 has 14 residues. This CDR3 is CAWSDPQVDEKLFF. The CDR3, as DNA: TGTGCCTGGAGTGATCCGCAGGTCGATGAAAAACTGTTTTTT.

The chain employs TRBV19 and TRBJ2-1, with 7 bases matching TRBD2. With 5 bases clipped from V and 0 bases from J, the junction kept 7 bases outside the gene matches. Germline CDR1 reads LNHDA; CDR2 reads SQIVND (reference sequence). The CDR3 contains 16 residues. The CDR3 sequence is CASSGQRGYSYNEQFF. The CDR3 DNA reads as TGTGCCAGTAGTGGGCAGCGGGGCTACTCCTACAATGAGCAGTTCTTC.